Below are 19 T cell receptor beta chains sequenced from a single sample in a study of shared clonotypes between healthy human individuals. The method was immunoSEQ multiplex PCR; TCRdb's version includes in-frame clones alone and lacks a portion of them. This table holds about 980,000 clones, 76% found once. Sequencing was carried out using memory CD4+ T cells sorted from blood. The sample's subset: CD45RA-negative fraction. These receptors all come from a man between 18 and 35 years old in good health.

Details on this clone: Other DNA variants within this sample encode the same CDR3. The chain couples TRBV7-2 to TRBJ1-4; tentative D call: TRBD1 (5 bases). Germline assignment: CDR1 SGHTA and CDR2 FQGNSA. This CDR3 region has 14 residues. The V end was cut by 3 bases, the J end by 4 bases, with 9 bases between. CDR3 loop: CASSLAGLNEKLFF. Here the CDR3 DNA reads TGTGCCAGCAGCTTGGCAGGGCTTAATGAAAAACTGTTTTTT.

This clone was seen just once. The V gene is TRBV4-3, the J gene TRBJ2-1; D may match TRBD1 or TRBD2 (7 bases each). V dropped 0 bases and J dropped 7 bases, with 22 bases sitting between them. Germline V gene lookup returns CDR1 LGHNA and CDR2 YSLEER. CDR3 length equals 18 residues. The CDR3 sequence is CASSQEAGLGGGLNEQFF. For the CDR3, the DNA is TGCGCCAGCAGCCAAGAAGCCGGGTTGGGAGGGGGCTTGAATGAGCAGTTCTTC.

The chain couples TRBV13 to TRBJ2-3, with TRBD2 identical over 7 bases. Germline lookup yields CDR1 PRHDT and CDR2 FYEKMQ (reference sequence). The ends lost 4 bases at V and 2 bases at J; junction bases unmatched: 6. CDR3 length: 15 amino acids. Written as DNA, the CDR3 is TGTGCCAGCAGCTCCCCTAGCGGACTCACAGATACGCAGTATTTT. As protein: CASSSPSGLTDTQYF.

V and J are TRBV2 and TRBJ1-2; D is possibly TRBD1 (5 bases). Trimming removed 6 bases at V and 0 bases at J, with 14 bases between. CDR1 and CDR2 (germline): SNHLY, FYNNEI. The CDR3 has 15 residues. CDR3 nucleotides: TGTGCCAGCAGGCTCGACAGTTTGTCTAACTATGGCTACACCTTC. It specifies CASRLDSLSNYGYTF.

This clone has more than one count but fewer than ten. The chain uses TRBV18 and TRBJ2-3; D remains ambiguous. There are 14 residues in the CDR3. V was pared by 3 bases and J by 4 bases, with 11 bases between. The germline V gene has CDR1 KGHSH and CDR2 LQKENI. The CDR3 here is CASSPPASADTQYF. The CDR3 DNA sequence: TGTGCCAGCTCACCCCCCGCGAGTGCAGATACGCAGTATTTT.

This clone occurred a few times. This sequence joins TRBV6-5 and TRBJ1-6, with unresolved D. This CDR3 region has 15 residues. Between the trimmed V and J ends, which lost 0 bases and 9 bases, there was a span of 12 bases. CDR1 MNHEY and CDR2 SVGAGI come from the germline V gene. The DNA for the CDR3 is TGTGCCAGCAGTTACTCGAACGCGGCGAGTTCACCCCTCCACTTT. It translates to CASSYSNAASSPLHF.

The rearrangement uses TRBV18 and TRBJ2-5; TRBD2 agrees at 7 bases. CDR3 length equals 15 residues. Unmatched junction bases numbered 6, after V lost 3 bases and J lost 2 bases. CDR1 KGHSH and CDR2 LQKENI come from the germline V gene. The CDR3 reads CASSPKRGIQETQYF. The CDR3 DNA follows: TGTGCCAGCTCACCCAAGCGGGGAATACAAGAGACCCAGTACTTC.

This chain uses TRBV28 with TRBJ1-2, with 9 nucleotides matching TRBD1. Per the germline V gene, CDR1 is MDHEN and CDR2 is SYDVKM. The length of the CDR3 is 12 residues. V lost 10 bases, J lost 8 bases, and 8 bases stayed unmatched. The CDR3 DNA reads TGTGCCACCTCTAGGACAGGGGTCGGCTACACCTTC. Its protein is CATSRTGVGYTF.

This clone was detected ten times or more. The gene calls are TRBV18 and TRBJ2-5; D is unresolved. The germline gives CDR1 KGHSH, CDR2 LQKENI. The length of the CDR3 is 16 residues. V was pared by 2 bases and J by 5 bases, with 18 bases between. The CDR3 loop reads CASSPVDIPVGETQYF. The CDR3 DNA is TGTGCCAGCTCACCAGTTGACATCCCCGTGGGGGAGACCCAGTACTTC.

The V gene is TRBV23-1, the J gene TRBJ2-2; D gene ambiguous. TRBV23-1 is marked as an open reading frame, function uncertain. The V and J ends lost 7 bases and 8 bases respectively, with 5 bases between them. CDR3 length: 10 residues. The CDR3 bases are TGCGCCAGCATACCGGGGGAGCTGTTTTTT. Its protein product is CASIPGELFF.

The V and J genes are TRBV5-1 and TRBJ2-5; tentatively, D is TRBD1 (5 bases). The V end was cut by 4 bases, the J end by 5 bases, with 18 bases between. Germline values: CDR1 SGHRS, CDR2 YFSETQ. This CDR3 has 15 residues. CDR3 bases: TGCGCCAGCAGCCTCGTAAATTTGGCAGGGGAGACCCAGTACTTC. Its translation is CASSLVNLAGETQYF.

This clone was detected a few times. This chain joins TRBV7-9 and TRBJ2-6, with TRBD1 matching over 7 bases. CDR3 length: 18 residues. CDR1 SEHNR and CDR2 FQNEAQ come from the germline V gene (reference sequence). With 7 bases clipped from V and 0 bases from J, the junction kept 12 bases outside the gene matches. The CDR3: CASKRWRQGSSGANVLTF. The DNA of the CDR3 is TGTGCCAGCAAAAGGTGGAGACAGGGAAGCTCTGGGGCCAACGTCCTGACTTTC. The full variable domain, rest sourced from reference TRBV7-9 and TRBJ2-6, is DTGVSQNPRHKITKRGQNVTFRCDPISEHNRLYWYRQTLGQGPEFLTYFQNEAQLEKSRLLSDRFSAERPKGSFSTLEIQRTEQGDSAMYLCASKRWRQGSSGANVLTFGAGSRLTVL.

The rearrangement links TRBV6-1 to TRBJ1-4, with D uncertain. Germline V lookup: CDR1 MNHNS, CDR2 SASEGT. V was pared by 10 bases and J by 1 base, with 13 bases between. The CDR3 is made up of 14 amino acids. The CDR3 region has the DNA TGTGCCACCAACCTGGGCGGAACTAATGAAAAACTGTTTTTT. Amino acids: CATNLGGTNEKLFF.

The J gene is TRBJ2-2, the V gene TRBV5-1; possibly TRBD1 for D (6 bases). CDR3 length equals 16 residues. V lost 4 bases, J lost 1 base, and 14 bases lay in between. Germline V gives CDR1 SGHRS, CDR2 YFSETQ. The DNA for the CDR3 is TGCGCCAGCAGCCAGAGCCCCAGGGGGAACACCGGGGAGCTGTTTTTT. Its translation: CASSQSPRGNTGELFF.

The chain uses TRBV6-1 and TRBJ1-2; TRBD1 might be the D (5 bases). Trimming took 6 bases from V and 2 from J, leaving 10 bases between them. In germline, CDR1 is MNHNS, CDR2 SASEGT. The CDR3 extends over 13 amino acids. The CDR3 nucleotides are TGTGCCAGCAGGGAAACAGGAAACTATGGCTACACCTTC. It codes for CASRETGNYGYTF.

Comment on this clone: Other nucleotide sequences in the sample specify the same CDR3. V is TRBV30 and J is TRBJ2-5; D not resolved. Trimming cost V 0 bases and J 1 base, with 6 bases left between them. The CDR3 loop spans 13 amino acids. Germline CDR1 is GTSNPN and CDR2 is SVGIG (reference sequence). The CDR3 nucleotides read TGTGCCTGGAGTGTACGGCTCCAAGAGACCCAGTACTTC. It codes for CAWSVRLQETQYF.

This chain links TRBV18 with TRBJ2-7, with 10 positions matching TRBD2. Trimming took 0 bases from V and 6 from J; bases not matched to a gene: 5. There are 15 residues in the CDR3. Germline CDR1 is KGHSH and CDR2 is LQKENI. DNA of the CDR3: TGTGCCAGCTCACCACCAGTAGCGGGAGGACTCGAGCAGTACTTC. As protein: CASSPPVAGGLEQYF.

The V and J genes are TRBV7-2 and TRBJ1-2; 7 bases map to TRBD1. The CDR3 has 16 amino acids. Losses at the gene ends were 6 bases for V and 7 bases for J; bases not matched to a gene: 17. Germline CDR1 is SGHTA and CDR2 is FQGNSA. CDR3 loop: CASRRTPTGFLGGYTF. For the CDR3, the DNA is TGTGCCAGCAGACGAACCCCGACAGGGTTTTTAGGTGGCTACACCTTC.

Concerning this clone itself: Additional DNA sequences in this sample encode the identical CDR3. The chain has TRBV15 and TRBJ2-1; D gene uncertain. The germline V and J ends were trimmed by 0 bases and 7 bases, with 7 bases remaining between them. Germline V gene lookup returns CDR1 LNHNV and CDR2 YYDKDF (reference sequence). This CDR3 region has 13 residues. DNA of the CDR3: TGTGCCACCAGCAGAGATAGGGCGAATGAGCAGTTCTTC. Residues: CATSRDRANEQFF. Full variable domain (outside the CDR3, taken from reference TRBV15 and TRBJ2-1): DAMVIQNPRYQVTQFGKPVTLSCSQTLNHNVMYWYQQKSSQAPKLLFHYYDKDFNNEADTPDNFQSRRPNTSFCFLDIRSPGLGDTAMYLCATSRDRANEQFFGPGTRLTVL.